A selection of T cell receptor beta chains follows, all from one sample in a study of CD4 and CD8 cells across lung adenocarcinoma regions. Each CDR3 protein is one row after TCRdb ran MiXCR on the PCR reads. Of about 7,700 distinct CDR3 sequences in the sample, less than 55% were seen once. The sequencing sample was made of CD4+ T cells from the margin of a lung tumor. Receptors were obtained from a male donor with lung adenocarcinoma. The CD4 and CD8 labels of this study may be unreliable. The conserved cysteine and the conserved F or W are not part of the CDR3 here. Each record gives: clone size, V gene, J gene, CDR3 length, CDR3 protein. Clone size is not always given. Where it is, it says once, few, many or a class for expanded clones.

clone_size: NA; v_call: TRBV6-1; j_call: TRBJ2-3; cdr3_length: 11; cdr3_aa: ASSAEGTYEQY
clone_size: many; v_call: TRBV6-1; j_call: TRBJ1-2; cdr3_length: 12; cdr3_aa: ASRDRTTNYGYT
clone_size: NA; v_call: TRBV7-9; j_call: TRBJ2-1; cdr3_length: 12; cdr3_aa: ASSTRSSYNEQF
clone_size: medium-sized; v_call: TRBV7-2; j_call: TRBJ2-3; cdr3_length: 12; cdr3_aa: ASSLTADTDTQY
clone_size: NA; v_call: TRBV7-8; j_call: TRBJ2-1; cdr3_length: 13; cdr3_aa: ASSFRGLSYNEQF
clone_size: NA; v_call: TRBV29-1; j_call: NA; cdr3_length: 11; cdr3_aa: SATGTEIYEQY
clone_size: many; v_call: TRBV6-1; j_call: NA; cdr3_length: 11; cdr3_aa: ASSERVLGEQY
clone_size: NA; v_call: TRBV7-2; j_call: TRBJ2-4; cdr3_length: 14; cdr3_aa: ASSLGPGQIKNIQY
clone_size: NA; v_call: TRBV5-1; j_call: TRBJ1-6; cdr3_length: 11; cdr3_aa: ASSADSNSPLH
clone_size: once; v_call: TRBV14; j_call: TRBJ2-6; cdr3_length: 14; cdr3_aa: ASSLLRAPGANVLT
clone_size: NA; v_call: TRBV6-4; j_call: TRBJ2-3; cdr3_length: 13; cdr3_aa: ASSEIAGGADTQY
clone_size: NA; v_call: TRBV30; j_call: TRBJ2-3; cdr3_length: 12; cdr3_aa: AWSRAGDLDTQY
clone_size: large; v_call: TRBV27; j_call: TRBJ2-5; cdr3_length: 15; cdr3_aa: ASRRLAGDPLQETQY
clone_size: NA; v_call: TRBV27; j_call: TRBJ2-3; cdr3_length: 11; cdr3_aa: ASRSDSKDTQY
clone_size: many; v_call: TRBV6-5; j_call: TRBJ1-1; cdr3_length: 14; cdr3_aa: ASSYGGGWMNTEAF
clone_size: many; v_call: TRBV6-1; j_call: TRBJ2-2; cdr3_length: 17; cdr3_aa: ASSGSGAGGRGGTGELF
clone_size: once; v_call: TRBV6-1; j_call: TRBJ2-1; cdr3_length: 10; cdr3_aa: ASHSWAHEQF
clone_size: few; v_call: TRBV7-8; j_call: TRBJ1-1; cdr3_length: 13; cdr3_aa: ASSPTGGMNTEAF
clone_size: NA; v_call: TRBV5-6; j_call: TRBJ1-6; cdr3_length: 13; cdr3_aa: ASTSLDRDNSPLH
clone_size: large; v_call: TRBV10-1; j_call: TRBJ2-1; cdr3_length: 13; cdr3_aa: ASSEQGGTGNEQF
clone_size: medium-sized; v_call: TRBV6-5; j_call: TRBJ1-2; cdr3_length: 13; cdr3_aa: ASRFTDRHDYGYT
clone_size: NA; v_call: TRBV20-1; j_call: TRBJ1-1; cdr3_length: 13; cdr3_aa: SATTGMEMNTEAF
clone_size: NA; v_call: TRBV6-1; j_call: TRBJ2-1; cdr3_length: 8; cdr3_aa: ASSEYWGL
clone_size: few; v_call: TRBV6-4; j_call: TRBJ2-3; cdr3_length: 12; cdr3_aa: ASSEEAARSPQY
clone_size: NA; v_call: TRBV5-1; j_call: NA; cdr3_length: 15; cdr3_aa: ASSLQGPGTSTETQY
clone_size: NA; v_call: TRBV27; j_call: TRBJ2-3; cdr3_length: 17; cdr3_aa: ASRPGGLATSRGTNIQY
clone_size: NA; v_call: TRBV28; j_call: TRBJ1-2; cdr3_length: 10; cdr3_aa: ATTDREKGYT
clone_size: NA; v_call: TRBV27; j_call: NA; cdr3_length: 11; cdr3_aa: ASSFGASYEQY